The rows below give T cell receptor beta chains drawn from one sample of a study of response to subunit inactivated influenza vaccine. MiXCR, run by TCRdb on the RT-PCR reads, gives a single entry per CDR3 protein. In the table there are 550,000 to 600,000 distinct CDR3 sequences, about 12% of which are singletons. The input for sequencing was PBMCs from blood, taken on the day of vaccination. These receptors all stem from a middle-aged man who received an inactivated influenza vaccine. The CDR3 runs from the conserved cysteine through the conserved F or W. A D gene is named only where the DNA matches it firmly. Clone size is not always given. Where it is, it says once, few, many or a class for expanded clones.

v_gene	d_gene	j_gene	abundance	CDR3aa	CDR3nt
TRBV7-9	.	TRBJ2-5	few	CASSPPGGGLQETQYF	TGTGCCAGCAGCCCGCCCGGTGGAGGGCTCCAAGAGACCCAGTACTTC
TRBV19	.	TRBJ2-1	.	CASSIDFGGPYNEQFF	TGTGCCAGTAGTATAGATTTTGGCGGACCATACAATGAGCAGTTCTTC
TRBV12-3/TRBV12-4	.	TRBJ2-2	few	CASKFNRGGGTGELFF	TGTGCCAGCAAATTCAACAGGGGAGGGGGGACCGGGGAGCTGTTTTTT
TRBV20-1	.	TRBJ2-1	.	CSARVGGSSGSEQFF	TGCAGTGCTAGAGTGGGTGGGTCTAGTGGAAGTGAGCAGTTCTTC
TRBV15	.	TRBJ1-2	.	CATSRDYRDVFGGYTF	TGTGCCACCAGCAGAGATTACCGGGACGTATTCGGGGGCTACACCTTC
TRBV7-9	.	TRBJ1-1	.	CASVSQGGGTEAFF	TGTGCCAGCGTGTCCCAGGGTGGCGGCACTGAAGCTTTCTTT
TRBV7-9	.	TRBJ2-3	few	CASRPQALVGTQYF	TGTGCCAGCAGACCCCAGGCCTTGGTTGGTACGCAGTATTTT
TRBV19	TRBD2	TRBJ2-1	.	CASSSGTRVTGEQFF	TGTGCCAGTAGTTCCGGGACTAGGGTTACGGGTGAGCAGTTCTTC
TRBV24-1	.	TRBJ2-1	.	CATSDLRGAHFF	TGTGCCACCAGTGATTTGCGAGGGGCGCATTTCTTC
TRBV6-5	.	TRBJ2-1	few	CASSYSRTTSEQFF	TGTGCCAGCAGTTACTCCCGGACTACCTCGGAGCAGTTCTTC
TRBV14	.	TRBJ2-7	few	CASSQEEGWPYHEQYF	TGTGCCAGCAGCCAAGAAGAAGGGTGGCCCTATCACGAGCAGTACTTC
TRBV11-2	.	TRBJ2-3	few	CASSLERGAGDTQYF	TGTGCCAGCAGCTTAGAACGGGGGGCAGGTGATACGCAGTATTTT
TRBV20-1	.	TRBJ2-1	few	CSAGSFEQFF	TGCAGTGCAGGGAGTTTTGAGCAGTTCTTC
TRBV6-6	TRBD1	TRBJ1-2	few	CASTRQGTYGYTF	TGTGCCAGCACCAGACAGGGGACCTATGGCTACACCTTC
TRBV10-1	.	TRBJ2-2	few	CASSESNGGTGELFF	TGCGCCAGCAGTGAGTCGAACGGGGGCACCGGGGAGCTGTTTTTT
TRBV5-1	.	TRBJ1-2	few	CASSLGTNIDGYTF	TGCGCCAGCAGCTTGGGGACAAATATTGATGGCTACACCTTC
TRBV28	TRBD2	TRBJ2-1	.	CASSLRLAGYEQFF	TGTGCCAGCAGTTTACGGCTAGCGGGATATGAGCAGTTCTTC
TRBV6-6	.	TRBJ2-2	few	CASSQGRNGELFF	TGTGCCAGCAGTCAAGGGCGCAACGGGGAGCTGTTTTTT
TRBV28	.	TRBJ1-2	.	CASSPTGARTVGWSYTF	TGTGCCAGCAGTCCGACGGGGGCGCGAACGGTGGGATGGAGCTACACCTTC
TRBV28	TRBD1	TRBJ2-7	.	CASQRTGYYEQYF	TGTGCCAGCCAGCGGACAGGGTACTACGAGCAGTACTTC
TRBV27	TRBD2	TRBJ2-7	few	CASRLAGDGEQYF	TGTGCCAGCAGACTAGCGGGAGACGGCGAGCAGTACTTC
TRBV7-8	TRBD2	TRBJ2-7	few	CASSLEAGGILSYEQYF	TGTGCCAGCAGCTTAGAGGCGGGGGGAATCCTTTCGTACGAGCAGTACTTC
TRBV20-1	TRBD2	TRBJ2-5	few	CSARDPLAGSQETQYF	TGCAGTGCTAGAGATCCATTAGCGGGAAGCCAAGAGACCCAGTACTTC
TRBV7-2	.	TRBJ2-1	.	CASSLPGREQFF	TGTGCCAGCAGCTTACCGGGGAGGGAGCAGTTCTTC
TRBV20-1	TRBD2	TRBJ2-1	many	CSAREGPVRLANEQFF	TGCAGTGCTAGAGAGGGACCAGTAAGACTAGCGAATGAGCAGTTCTTC
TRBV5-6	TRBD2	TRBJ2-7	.	CASSTDGGGYEQYF	TGTGCCAGCAGCACGGACGGCGGGGGATACGAGCAGTACTTC
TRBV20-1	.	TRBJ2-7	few	CSAGVWGFPYEQYF	TGCAGTGCGGGGGTTTGGGGGTTTCCCTACGAGCAGTACTTC
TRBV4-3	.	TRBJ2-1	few	CASSQDRTGAYNEQFF	TGCGCCAGCAGCCAAGATAGAACGGGTGCCTACAATGAGCAGTTCTTC
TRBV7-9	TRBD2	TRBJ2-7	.	CASSQALAGAEQYF	TGTGCCAGCAGCCAAGCCCTAGCGGGGGCCGAGCAGTACTTC
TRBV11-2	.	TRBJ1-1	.	CASRPRGAGWNTEAFF	TGTGCCAGCAGACCTCGAGGGGCAGGATGGAACACTGAAGCTTTCTTT
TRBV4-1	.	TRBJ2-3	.	CASSPTLSDTQYF	TGCGCCAGCAGCCCCACCTTGTCAGATACGCAGTATTTT
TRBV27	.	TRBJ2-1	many	CASSYGGYNEQFF	TGTGCCAGCAGTTACGGAGGGTACAATGAGCAGTTCTTC
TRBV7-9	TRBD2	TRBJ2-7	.	CASGSAPTSGSHEQYF	TGTGCCAGCGGCTCTGCCCCGACTAGCGGGAGTCACGAGCAGTACTTC
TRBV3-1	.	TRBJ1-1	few	CASINRGGTEAFF	TGTGCCAGCATCAATAGAGGAGGGACTGAAGCTTTCTTT
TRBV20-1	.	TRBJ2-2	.	CSARDTLGTGELFF	TGCAGTGCTAGGGACACTCTCGGCACCGGGGAGCTGTTTTTT
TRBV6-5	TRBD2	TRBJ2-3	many	CASSRTSGSVTDTQYF	TGTGCCAGCAGCAGGACTAGCGGGAGTGTTACAGATACGCAGTATTTT
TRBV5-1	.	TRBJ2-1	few	CASKDSTSYNEQFF	TGCGCCAGCAAAGACTCCACCTCCTACAATGAGCAGTTCTTC
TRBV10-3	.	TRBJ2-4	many	CAISVGGKNIQYF	TGTGCCATCAGTGTAGGGGGCAAAAACATTCAGTACTTC
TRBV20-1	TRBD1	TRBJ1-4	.	CSARYLAGTGGAGTNEKLFF	TGCAGTGCTCGATACCTTGCGGGGACAGGGGGCGCCGGAACTAATGAAAAACTGTTTTTT
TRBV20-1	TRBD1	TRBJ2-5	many	CSALDRVGETQYF	TGCAGTGCCCTGGACAGGGTGGGGGAGACCCAGTACTTC
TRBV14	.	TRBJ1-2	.	CASSQNHYGYTF	TGTGCCAGCAGCCAAAACCACTATGGCTACACCTTC
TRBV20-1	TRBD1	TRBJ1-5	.	CSADRGLQPQHF	TGCAGTGCTGACAGGGGCCTTCAGCCCCAGCATTTT
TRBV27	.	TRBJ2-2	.	CASSPLGVSTNTGELFF	TGTGCCAGCAGCCCCCTAGGGGTCAGTACGAACACCGGGGAGCTGTTTTTT
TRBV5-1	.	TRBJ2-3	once	CASSPEGRGTDTQYF	TGCGCCAGCAGCCCGGAAGGACGAGGCACAGATACGCAGTATTTT
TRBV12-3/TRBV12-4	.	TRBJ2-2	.	CASSLLLENTGELFF	TGTGCCAGCAGTTTGTTGCTGGAAAACACCGGGGAGCTGTTTTTT
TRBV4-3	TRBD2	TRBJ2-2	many	CASSQGLAGGGTGELFF	TGCGCCAGCAGCCAGGGACTAGCGGGAGGGGGGACCGGGGAGCTGTTTTTT
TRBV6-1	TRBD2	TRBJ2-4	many	CASSLTSGGSKNIQYF	TGTGCCAGCAGTCTAACTAGCGGGGGTTCCAAAAACATTCAGTACTTC
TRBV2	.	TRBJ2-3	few	CASSEGEWAQYF	TGTGCCAGCAGTGAGGGAGAATGGGCGCAGTATTTT